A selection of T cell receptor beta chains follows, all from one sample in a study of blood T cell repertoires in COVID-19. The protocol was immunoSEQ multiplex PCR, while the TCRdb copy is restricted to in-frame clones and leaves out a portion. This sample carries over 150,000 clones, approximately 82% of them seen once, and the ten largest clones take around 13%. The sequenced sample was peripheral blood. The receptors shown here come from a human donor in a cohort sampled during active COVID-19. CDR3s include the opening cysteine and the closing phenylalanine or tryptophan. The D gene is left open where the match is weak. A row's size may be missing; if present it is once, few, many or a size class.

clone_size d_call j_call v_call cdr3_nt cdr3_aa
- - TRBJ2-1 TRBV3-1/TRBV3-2 TGTGCCAGCGGGCAAAGGGGCAATGAGCAGTTCTTC CASGQRGNEQFF
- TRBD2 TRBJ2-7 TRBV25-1 TGTGCCAGCAGTGAACTTGCGGGAGGCCTAGACGAGCAGTACTTC CASSELAGGLDEQYF
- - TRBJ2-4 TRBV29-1 TGCAGCGTTGAGGTCCGGGATCACGACTGGGACATTCAGTACTTC CSVEVRDHDWDIQYF
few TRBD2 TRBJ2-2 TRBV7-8 TGTGCCAGCAGATCGGCGGGGGGCGCAGGAACCGGGGAGCTGTTTTTT CASRSAGGAGTGELFF
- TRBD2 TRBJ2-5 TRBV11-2 TGTGCCAGCAGCTTAGGCGGACTAGCGGGAGGCGTGGAGACCCAGTACTTC CASSLGGLAGGVETQYF
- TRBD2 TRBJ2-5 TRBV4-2 TGTGCCAGCAGCCTTTCTAGCGGGAGTACTCGGGGAGAGACCCAGTACTTC CASSLSSGSTRGETQYF
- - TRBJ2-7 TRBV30 TGTGCCTGGAGACGACACAGGTCCTCCTACGAGCAGTACTTC CAWRRHRSSYEQYF
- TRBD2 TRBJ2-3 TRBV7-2 TGTGCCAGCAGCGCAGCGGGAGGGCTTGGAGATACGCAGTATTTT CASSAAGGLGDTQYF
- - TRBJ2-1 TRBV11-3 TGTGCCAGCAGCTTAGCACGGGAGTACAATGAGCAGTTCTTC CASSLAREYNEQFF
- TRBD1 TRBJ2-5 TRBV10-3 TGTGCCATCAGTCCGGGACAGGGAAGACAAGAGACCCAGTACTTC CAISPGQGRQETQYF